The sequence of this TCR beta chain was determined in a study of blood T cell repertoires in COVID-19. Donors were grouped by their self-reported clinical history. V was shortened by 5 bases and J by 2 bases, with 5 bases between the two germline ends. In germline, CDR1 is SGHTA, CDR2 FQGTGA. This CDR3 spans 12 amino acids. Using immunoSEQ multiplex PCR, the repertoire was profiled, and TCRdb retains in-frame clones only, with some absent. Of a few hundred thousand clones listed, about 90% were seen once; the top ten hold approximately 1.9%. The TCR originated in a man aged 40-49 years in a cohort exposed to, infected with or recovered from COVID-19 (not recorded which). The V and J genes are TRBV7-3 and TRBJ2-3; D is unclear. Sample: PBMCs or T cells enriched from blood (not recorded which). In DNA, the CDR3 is TGTGCCAGCAGCGGCACCACAGATACGCAGTATTTT. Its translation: CASSGTTDTQYF.